The TCR beta chain under discussion was sequenced for a study of PD-1 blockade in classical Hodgkin lymphoma (dated by TCRdb to 2019 to 2021). In terms of the full investigation: Nivolumab dosing was 3 mg/kg intravenously every 2 weeks, continuing until either disease progression or unacceptable toxicity. The study used CyTOF and TCR beta sequencing to define a peripheral blood immune signature of response to PD-1 blockade in classical Hodgkin lymphoma.

On this clone itself: This receptor's antigen is unknown. Base qualities were left out, and no much larger clone turns up one base away.

The time point label on this specimen signifies: cycle 2 day 1 (C2D1) of nivolumab. All trial patients had relapsed after autologous stem cell transplantation, with cohorts A, B and C differing in prior brentuximab vedotin exposure. A total of fewer than 65 patients with relapsed/refractory classical Hodgkin lymphoma made up the trial cohort, and each patient's best overall response was complete response, partial response or progressive disease. Trial patients were treated with single-agent nivolumab in the multi-cohort phase II CheckMate 205 trial. Best overall response was determined by an independent review committee according to the 2007 International Working Group response criteria. PBMCs from the trial were collected at three points: immediately before nivolumab initiation (C1D1), and during therapy at cycle 2 day 1 and cycle 4 day 1. Peripheral blood was collected in 8 mL Vacutainer Cell Preparation Tubes, from which PBMCs were isolated by centrifugation and then cryopreserved.

Broad study findings and their caveats: Baseline TCR diversity was reported to be lower in newly diagnosed patients than in healthy donors, and even lower in relapsed/refractory patients. By C4D1, a significant rise was seen in CD4+ TCR diversity but not in CD8+ TCR diversity (p=0.0027 vs p=0.16), and the rise was most apparent among complete responders (p=0.02). Trial patients with a complete response had baseline diversity similar to that of newly diagnosed patients, while partial responders and progressors had significantly lower diversity. The study was limited to a single clinical trial cohort, and causes of repertoire differences, possibly disease activity or prior therapy, remained undefined. Patients starting nivolumab less than 1 year after ASCT had lower diversity and were excluded from later analyses to avoid confounding by immune reconstitution.

Genomic DNA was isolated using the Qiagen DNeasy kit from unsorted PBMCs as well as from negatively selected CD4+ and CD8+ fractions. TCR beta CDR3 regions were amplified by immunoSEQ multiplex PCR using primers annealing to V and J segments. A synthetic immune receptor repertoire was used to minimize amplification bias, and any remaining bias was removed computationally after sequencing. Regarding the original processing steps: Repertoire diversity was quantified as the Shannon entropy index using custom Python scripts. Unsorted, CD4+ and CD8+ repertoires were examined separately, except in combined analyses, for which CD4+ and CD8+ sequences were merged in silico. Clonal expansion was defined as at least a 2-fold frequency increase after treatment relative to C1D1, with a pseudocount of 0.5 for undetected baseline clones. Singleton clones were defined as clones with 0 or 1 copy at C1D1, and non-singleton clones were defined as clones with 2 or more copies. Clones expanded in unsorted samples were labelled as CD4+, CD8+ or unknown by matching protein sequences in sorted samples from the same patient. Wilcoxon tests were applied to paired samples to test diversity changes from C1D1 to C4D1. TCRdb took over this immuneACCESS table, retaining in-frame rearrangements with V and J assigned. Such tables are incomplete; in checked studies, under half of the missing clones stem from an unresolved V gene, and the remainder is unexplained. The V and J calls and clone size come from that table; D and trimming were worked out from the DNA. The sample table shows 90,000 or so clones, and 80% to 95% are seen once. The leading ten clones occupy approximately 2.4% of the sample.

The V end loses 2 bases and the J end loses 3 bases, and a stretch of 11 bases separates them. From cysteine to phenylalanine, the CDR3 is 15 amino acids long. Kept here is only the CDR3 DNA, which spans 45 bases and is read in frame from base 1. The germline V gene (reference sequence) supplies CDR1 WNHNN and CDR2 SYGVQD. This TCR was sampled from a human donor with classical Hodgkin lymphoma. The chain is made from TRBV10-1 and TRBJ2-1; the D gene cannot be resolved beyond TRBD1 or TRBD2, each matching 5 bases. The sample in question was peripheral blood mononuclear cells (PBMCs), obtained before the second cycle of nivolumab. The encoded CDR3 is CASSERTGGYNEQFF. The nucleotide sequence reads as follows: TGCGCCAGCAGTGAGAGAACTGGGGGCTACAATGAGCAGTTCTTC.